Described below is a single T cell receptor beta chain sequence and its context. The data derive from a study of shared clonotypes between healthy human individuals. About the study: Three plates were used per donor for CD4 naive, three for CD4 memory, two for CD8 naive and one for CD8 memory.

Trimming pared 5 bases from V and 0 bases from J, leaving 12 bases between. The CDR3 spans 15 residues. Germline V CDR1 and CDR2: SGHVS, FQNEAQ. Sequencing used immunoSEQ multiplex PCR; TCRdb keeps in-frame clones, though not all of them. The sample yields fewer than 1 million clones, approximately 97% seen once. Positive CCR7 selection of CD45RO-negative cells yielded the naive CD8 cells, and terminally differentiated effector memory CD45RA+ cells were excluded. This receptor was taken from a man aged 30 to 39 in good health. The chain links TRBV7-8 to TRBJ2-3; D not resolved. Sequenced input: naive CD8+ T cells sorted from blood. CDR3 DNA: TGTGCCAGCAGCCCCGGACGTGCTAGCACAGATACGCAGTATTTT. As protein: CASSPGRASTDTQYF.